The 3 T cell receptor beta chains in this list originate from one sample, sequenced in a study of early T cells in non-severe SARS-CoV-2 infection. TCRdb analysed the 5' RACE reads with MiXCR anew, one entry per CDR3 protein. The sample lists tens of thousands of distinct CDR3 sequences; 10% were seen once. What was sequenced was whole blood. These receptors were obtained from an adult who was a healthcare worker with PCR-confirmed SARS-CoV-2 infection or an uninfected control (not recorded which).

This clonotype was detected ten times or more. CDR3 DNA: TGTGCCAGCAGCCGTGATTTCATCGTTGGCCAAAGAAAATCCCATGAGCAGTTCTTC. It yields the protein CASSRDFIVGQRKSHEQFF. V usage is TRBV7-8 and J usage is TRBJ2-1; D is ambiguous. The V and J ends lost 5 bases and 8 bases respectively, with 31 bases between them. The germline V gene encodes CDR1 SGHVS and CDR2 FQNEAQ. The CDR3 covers 19 residues.

This clonotype occurred a few times. This sequence joins TRBV7-2 and TRBJ2-7; perhaps TRBD1 as D (5 bases). The germline V gene encodes CDR1 SGHTA and CDR2 FQGNSA. The CDR3 extends over 15 amino acids. The V and J ends lost 0 bases and 10 bases respectively, with 19 bases between them. CDR3 sequence: CASSLAAVDRYQQYF. Written as DNA, the CDR3 is TGTGCCAGCAGCTTAGCGGCCGTCGACAGATACCAACAGTACTTC.

This clonotype was recorded a few times. The chain has TRBV4-2 and TRBJ2-7; 11 bases are a match to TRBD2. The CDR3 loop spans 14 amino acids. Germline V gene sequence: CDR1 LGHNA, CDR2 YNFKEQ. With V trimmed by 1 base and J by 12 bases, 8 bases remained unmatched. In DNA, the CDR3 is TGTGCCAGCAGCCAAGCGCCACTAGCGGGAGATCGGTACTTC. Amino acid sequence: CASSQAPLAGDRYF.